This section outlines one T cell receptor beta chain sequence together with its context. This CDR3 is 15 amino acids long. J gave up 2 bases and V 0 bases, and 3 bases lay outside the gene matches. Germline CDR1 reads MNHNS; CDR2 reads SASEGT. This entry is derived from a study of blood T cell repertoires in COVID-19. The wider study: From the United States, Italy and Spain came samples of acute and convalescent COVID-19.

The repertoire was sequenced with immunoSEQ multiplex PCR; TCRdb's copy has only in-frame clones and lacks some. This table has roughly 200,000 clones, around 90% appearing once. Sequencing was performed on peripheral blood. This receptor was obtained from a man aged 55 to 69 with acute or convalescent COVID-19. J is TRBJ2-7 and V is TRBV6-1, with 8 bases identical to TRBD2. CDR3 in DNA: TGTGCCAGCAGTGAAGCGCTAGCGGGTGCCTACGAGCAGTACTTC. It translates to CASSEALAGAYEQYF.